This entry lists 13 T cell receptor beta chains sequenced from one sample in a study of T cells in Graves' hyperthyroidism and ophthalmopathy. Amplification yielded TCR beta CDR3 regions, with RNA transcripts as the source. The TCR CDR3 was amplified in a first-round RT-PCR using the HTBI primer set. TCRdb reprocessed the multiplex PCR reads with MiXCR, giving one entry per CDR3 protein. The repertoire holds fewer than 750,000 distinct CDR3 sequences, with around 46% as singletons. The sample comprised peripheral blood or thyroid tissue (not recorded which). The source is a young woman with Graves' hyperthyroidism.

As for this clonotype: The junction departs from germline at one end; a sequencing error may be responsible. The gene calls are TRBV2 and TRBJ2-7; 9 bases match TRBD1. CDR1 SNHLY and CDR2 FYNNEI come from the germline V gene. The CDR3 is made up of 14 amino acids. The CDR3, as DNA: TGTGCCAGCAGCAAACAGGGGGCCTCCTACGAGCGGTACTTC. Protein sequence: CASSKQGASYERYF.

This clonotype was recorded a few times. V and J are TRBV7-9 and TRBJ2-7; 11 bases are shared with TRBD2. From germline, CDR1 is SEHNR and CDR2 FQNEAQ (reference sequence). This CDR3 has 15 amino acids. Trimming removed 4 bases from V and 2 bases from J; junction bases left unmatched: 4. The CDR3 here is CASSYSGRAPYEQYF. In nucleotides, the CDR3 is TGTGCCAGCAGCTATAGCGGGAGGGCCCCCTACGAGCAGTACTTC.

The chain joins TRBV9 to TRBJ2-5, with TRBD2 identical over 9 bases. Losses at the gene ends were 0 bases for V and 7 bases for J; bases not matched to a gene: 10. The CDR3 totals 16 residues. Germline-derived CDR1 and CDR2 are SGDLS and YYNGEE. The CDR3 nucleotides are TGTGCCAGCAGCGTAGAGGTTAGCGGGAGTTTTGGGACCCAGTACTTC. Amino acids: CASSVEVSGSFGTQYF.

V and J are TRBV4-1 and TRBJ1-2, with TRBD1 matching over 8 bases. V shed 1 base and J 8 bases; nucleotides not matched to a gene: 3. CDR3 length equals 13 residues. The germline CDR1 and CDR2 sequences are MGHRA and YSYEKL. The CDR3 here is CASSQGQGLGYTF. The DNA for the CDR3 is TGCGCCAGCAGCCAAGGACAGGGGTTAGGCTACACCTTC.

This clonotype was observed at least ten times. This chain connects TRBV12-3 or TRBV12-4 to TRBJ1-1, with D perhaps TRBD1 (6 bases). This CDR3 has 15 amino acids. Trimming stripped 6 bases from V and 3 bases from J, with 17 bases between. CDR3 nucleotide sequence: TGTGCCAGCAGCCTCAGGGGAGGGGGGGACACTGAAGCTTTCTTT. Amino acids: CASSLRGGGDTEAFF.

The genes are TRBV2 and TRBJ2-5; 14 nucleotides agree with TRBD2. This CDR3 contains 16 residues. CDR1 and CDR2 (germline): SNHLY, FYNNEI. The junction had 8 bases not matched to a gene; V was cut back by 4 bases and J by 7 bases. CDR3 residues: CASSGRTSGRRGTQYF. For the CDR3, the DNA is TGTGCCAGCAGTGGGAGGACTAGCGGGAGGAGGGGGACCCAGTACTTC. Looking up the rest from reference TRBV2 and TRBJ2-5 gives the full variable domain: EPEVTQTPSHQVTQMGQEVILRCVPISNHLYFYWYRQILGQKVEFLVSFYNNEISEKSEIFDDQFSVERPDGSNFTLKIRSTKLEDSAMYFCASSGRTSGRRGTQYFGPGTRLLVL.

The chain couples TRBV2 to TRBJ2-2, with D possibly matching TRBD2 (5 bases). Trimming left V 2 bases short and J 1 base short, with 8 bases between. CDR3 length equals 15 residues. Germline values: CDR1 SNHLY, CDR2 FYNNEI. The CDR3 DNA follows: TGTGCCAGCAGTGAAAGGACTCAGAACACCGGGGAGCTGTTTTTT. This translates into CASSERTQNTGELFF.

This clonotype was seen many times. This chain links TRBV19 with TRBJ2-2; 10 nucleotides align to TRBD2. The CDR3 is 16 residues long. Trimming removed 7 bases from V and 1 base from J; junction bases left unmatched: 6. CDR1 and CDR2 (germline): LNHDA, SQIVND (reference sequence). CDR3 nucleotide sequence: TGTGCCAGTAACTTACGACTAGCGGGGAACACCGGGGAGCTGTTTTTT. Its protein product is CASNLRLAGNTGELFF.

This clonotype was observed at least ten times. The chain is built from TRBV15 and TRBJ1-5; a possible D gene is TRBD1 (5 bases). Looked up from germline, CDR1 is LNHNV and CDR2 is YYDKDF (reference sequence). The V gene lost 2 bases and the J gene lost 15 bases, with 17 bases spanning the gap. The CDR3 is 13 amino acids. The CDR3 nucleotides read TGTGCCACCAGCAGATCCCTGGGGACCGCGGGGCATTTT. Its protein product is CATSRSLGTAGHF.

There are many counts of this clonotype. The V and J genes are TRBV6-5 and TRBJ2-6; 8 nucleotides line up with TRBD1. V lost 2 bases and J lost 0; bases outside the gene matches: 9. In germline, CDR1 is MNHEY, CDR2 SVGAGI. The CDR3 spans 19 residues. The CDR3 region is CASSYTRQGKSSGANVLTF. The CDR3 DNA reads as TGTGCCAGCAGTTACACGCGACAGGGGAAAAGCTCTGGGGCCAACGTCCTGACTTTC.

This clonotype was seen repeatedly, ten times or more. The genes are TRBV29-1 and TRBJ1-3; D ambiguous. The V gene's germline CDR1 is SQVTM and CDR2 ANQGSEA. This CDR3 region has 14 residues. With 6 bases removed from V and 0 bases from J, the gap between germline ends came to 12 bases. Written as DNA, the CDR3 is TGCAGCGTCCGCTCGGCCGCCTCTGGAAACACCATATATTTT. It translates to CSVRSAASGNTIYF.

The rearrangement joins TRBV29-1 to TRBJ1-2; possible D gene TRBD1, 5 bases. V was cut by 0 bases and J by 4 bases, with 12 bases left in between. Germline CDR1 is SQVTM and CDR2 is ANQGSEA. There are 14 residues in the CDR3. The CDR3: CSVEDGTSSYGYTF. Here the CDR3 DNA reads TGCAGCGTTGAAGATGGGACTAGCTCCTATGGCTACACCTTC.

This clonotype was seen many times. The rearrangement links TRBV24-1 to TRBJ2-5; maybe TRBD2 (5 bases). V lost 7 bases to trimming and J lost 3 bases, with 8 bases between them. The CDR3 consists of 12 residues. Germline V CDR1 and CDR2: KGHDR, SFDVKD. CDR3 loop: CATRTAEETQYF. CDR3 DNA sequence: TGTGCCACCAGAACAGCGGAAGAGACCCAGTACTTC.